This TCR beta chain was retrieved from a study of blood T cell repertoires in COVID-19. Overall study: Whether acute or convalescent, the COVID-19 samples came from the United States, Italy and Spain. The cDNA or gDNA used as material had been derived from T cells, B-cell-depleted T cells, or PBMCs.

CDR3 size: 13 residues. With 0 bases removed from V and 4 bases from J, the gap between germline ends came to 7 bases. CDR1 is LNHNV, CDR2 YYDKDF, per germline (reference sequence). Study processing details: Amplifying reference gene primers gave estimates of nucleated cell counts. Measured with immunoSEQ multiplex PCR; TCRdb has only the in-frame clones, and not every one. The V and J calls and clone size come from that table; D and trimming were worked out from the DNA. The repertoire includes about 160,000 clones, roughly 93% of them detected once, and approximately 4.6% sits in the top ten. The V call is TRBV15, the J call TRBJ2-7, with D unclear. Sequenced input: peripheral blood. The sequence was obtained from a woman aged 45-65 years with acute or convalescent COVID-19. This chain's CDR3 is CATSRDIRYEQYF. In DNA, the CDR3 is TGTGCCACCAGCAGAGATATCAGGTACGAGCAGTACTTC.